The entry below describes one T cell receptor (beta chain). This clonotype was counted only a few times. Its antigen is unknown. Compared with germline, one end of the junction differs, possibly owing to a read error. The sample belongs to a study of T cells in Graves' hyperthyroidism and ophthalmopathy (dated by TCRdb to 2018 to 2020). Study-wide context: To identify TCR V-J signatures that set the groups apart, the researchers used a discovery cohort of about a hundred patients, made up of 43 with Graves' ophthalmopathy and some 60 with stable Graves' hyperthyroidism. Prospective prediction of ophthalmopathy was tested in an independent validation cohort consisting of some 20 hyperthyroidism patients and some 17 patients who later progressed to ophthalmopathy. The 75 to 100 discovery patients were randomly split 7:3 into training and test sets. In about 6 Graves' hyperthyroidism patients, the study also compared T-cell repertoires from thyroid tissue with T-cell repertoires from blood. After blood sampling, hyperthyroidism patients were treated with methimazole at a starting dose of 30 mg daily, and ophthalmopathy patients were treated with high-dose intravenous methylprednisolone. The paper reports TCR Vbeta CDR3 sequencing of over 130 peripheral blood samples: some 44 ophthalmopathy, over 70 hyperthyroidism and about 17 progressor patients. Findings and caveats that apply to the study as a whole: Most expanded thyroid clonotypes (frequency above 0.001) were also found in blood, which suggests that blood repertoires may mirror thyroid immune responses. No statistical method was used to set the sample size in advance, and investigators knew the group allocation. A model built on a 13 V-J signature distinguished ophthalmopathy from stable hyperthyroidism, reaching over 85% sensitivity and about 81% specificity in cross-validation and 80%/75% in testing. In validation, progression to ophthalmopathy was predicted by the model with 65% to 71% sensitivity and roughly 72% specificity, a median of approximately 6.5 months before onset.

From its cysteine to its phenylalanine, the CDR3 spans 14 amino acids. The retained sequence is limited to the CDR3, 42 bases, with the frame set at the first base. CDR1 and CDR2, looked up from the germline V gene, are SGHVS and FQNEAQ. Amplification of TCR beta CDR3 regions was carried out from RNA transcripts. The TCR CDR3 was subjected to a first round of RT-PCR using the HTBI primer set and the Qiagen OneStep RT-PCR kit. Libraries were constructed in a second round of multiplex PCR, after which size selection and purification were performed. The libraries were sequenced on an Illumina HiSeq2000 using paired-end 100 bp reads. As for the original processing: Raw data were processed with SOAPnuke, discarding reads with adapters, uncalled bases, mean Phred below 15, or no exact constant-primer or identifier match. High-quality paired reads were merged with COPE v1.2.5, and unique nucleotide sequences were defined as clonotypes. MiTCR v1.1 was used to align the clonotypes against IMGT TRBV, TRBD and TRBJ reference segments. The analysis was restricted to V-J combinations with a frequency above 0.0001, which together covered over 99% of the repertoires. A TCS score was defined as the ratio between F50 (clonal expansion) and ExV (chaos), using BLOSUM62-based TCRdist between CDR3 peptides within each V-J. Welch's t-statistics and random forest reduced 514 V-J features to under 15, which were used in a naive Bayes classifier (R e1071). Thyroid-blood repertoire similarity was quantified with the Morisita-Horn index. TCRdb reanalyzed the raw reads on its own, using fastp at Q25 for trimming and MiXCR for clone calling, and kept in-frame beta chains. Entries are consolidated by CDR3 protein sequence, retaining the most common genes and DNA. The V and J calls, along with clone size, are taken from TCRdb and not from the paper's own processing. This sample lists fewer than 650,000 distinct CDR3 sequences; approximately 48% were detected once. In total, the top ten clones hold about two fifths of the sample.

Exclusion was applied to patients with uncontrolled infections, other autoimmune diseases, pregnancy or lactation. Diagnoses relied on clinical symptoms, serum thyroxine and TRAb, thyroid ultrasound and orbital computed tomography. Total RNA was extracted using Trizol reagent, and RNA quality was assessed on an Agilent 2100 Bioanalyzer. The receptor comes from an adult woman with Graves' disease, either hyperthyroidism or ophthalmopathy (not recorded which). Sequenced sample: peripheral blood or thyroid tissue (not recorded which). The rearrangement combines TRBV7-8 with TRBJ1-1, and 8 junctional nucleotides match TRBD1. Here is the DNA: TGCGCCAGCAGAGGGGGACAGGCCAGCACTGAAGCTTTCTTT. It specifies CASRGGQASTEAFF.